This TCR beta chain was recovered during a study of blood T cell repertoires in COVID-19. Across the whole study: The analysed material was cDNA or gDNA that came from T cells, B-cell-depleted T cells, or PBMCs.

Method: immunoSEQ multiplex PCR; TCRdb's copy keeps in-frame clones and lacks some. The repertoire consists of around 250,000 clones, with around 89% occurring once and the leading ten covering over 4%. Details on this clone: The same CDR3 arises from other DNA sequences in this sample as well.

Clinical history reported by participants formed the basis on which cohorts were assigned. Resolution of symptoms, clearance, or two negative PCRs was present in recovered Cohort 3 donors. This CDR3 contains 15 residues. Trimming took 7 bases from V and 6 from J, leaving 21 bases between them. Germline V lookup: CDR1 LNHDA, CDR2 SQIVND (reference sequence). Sequencing was done on a sample of PBMCs or T cells enriched from blood (not recorded which). This receptor was obtained from a woman in her thirties who had recovered from COVID-19. The chain employs TRBV19 and TRBJ1-1; D not certain. The CDR3 DNA sequence: TGTGCCAGTACCGATCGGACGGGAACCGGCGCTGAAGCTTTCTTT. This gives the protein CASTDRTGTGAEAFF.